This T cell receptor beta chain was sequenced in a study of blood T cell repertoires in COVID-19. As for the study in general: Spain, Italy and the United States supplied samples that represented acute and convalescent COVID-19. Sample material is recorded as cDNA or gDNA derived from T cells, B-cell-depleted T cells, or PBMCs.

Method: immunoSEQ multiplex PCR; TCRdb's copy keeps in-frame clones and lacks some. The table lists 200,000 to 300,000 clones, about nine tenths of them singletons. The V and J ends lost 3 bases and 2 bases, in that order; junction bases with no gene match: 2. This CDR3 has 16 residues. Germline V gives CDR1 LGHDT, CDR2 YNNKEL (reference sequence). The sample taken for sequencing was peripheral blood. This chain joins TRBV3-1 (or the pseudogene TRBV3-2) and TRBJ2-3; 13 bases are shared with TRBD2. The receptor comes from a young man with COVID-19, enrolled during active disease. As DNA, the CDR3 is TGTGCCAGCAGCCAGGGACTAGCGGGGATCACAGATACGCAGTATTTT. This sequence encodes CASSQGLAGITDTQYF.